Presented here are 13 T cell receptor beta chains from one specimen sequenced in a study of shared clonotypes between healthy human individuals. Produced via immunoSEQ multiplex PCR; TCRdb's table is partial and in-frame only. The sample holds 2 million to 3 million clones, approximately 94% seen once. Sequenced: naive CD4+ T cells from PBMCs. Subset specified: CD45RA+ positively selected. These receptors originate from a man between 18 and 29 years old in good health. Some clones in this sample may be carry-over from other donors' samples.

J is TRBJ2-5 and V is TRBV5-1, with TRBD2 matching over 11 bases. V trimming: 1 base; J trimming: 4 bases; junction bases outside the gene matches: 3. The CDR3 length is 15 residues. Germline V CDR1 and CDR2: SGHRS, YFSETQ. The CDR3 bases are TGCGCCAGCAGCTTGCGGCTAGCGGGAGGAGAGACCCAGTACTTC. Translating gives CASSLRLAGGETQYF.

The gene calls are TRBV5-6 and TRBJ2-2; perhaps D is TRBD1 or TRBD2 (5 bases each). The CDR3 has 16 amino acids. With 1 base removed from V and 6 bases from J, the gap between germline ends came to 16 bases. The germline V gene has CDR1 SGHDT and CDR2 YYEEEE. The CDR3 sequence: CASSLSGRPGPGELFF. The DNA of the CDR3 is TGTGCCAGCAGCTTGTCGGGACGTCCGGGCCCCGGGGAGCTGTTTTTT.

Only one count was recorded for this clone. The chain has TRBV7-6 and TRBJ1-1, with 7 positions matching TRBD1. This CDR3 region has 17 residues. Germline loops: CDR1 SGHVS, CDR2 FNYEAQ. After removal of 1 base from V and 3 bases from J, the junction contained 11 bases not matched to a gene. The CDR3 DNA reads as TGTGCCAGCAGCTTAGGGGCCGCGACAGGGAGGGACACTGAAGCTTTCTTT. Translation: CASSLGAATGRDTEAFF.

This chain joins TRBV6-6 and TRBJ1-5; D is uncertain. V lost 6 bases and J 7 bases, leaving 13 bases between the germline ends. The germline CDR1 and CDR2 sequences are MNHNY and SVGAGI (reference sequence). This CDR3 has 13 amino acids. The CDR3 protein is CASRLSGGQPQHF. Here the CDR3 DNA reads TGTGCCAGCAGACTCTCGGGCGGACAGCCCCAGCATTTT.

This clone occurred once. The chain employs TRBV6-6 and TRBJ2-7; no clear D gene. The CDR3 has 13 amino acids. Germline lookup yields CDR1 MNHNY and CDR2 SVGAGI (reference sequence). Trimming took off 8 bases at V and 4 bases at J, with 15 bases between the two ends. Here the CDR3 DNA reads TGTGCCAGCTCTTATTTACGGGCTTACGAGCAGTACTTC. This translates into CASSYLRAYEQYF.

The chain couples TRBV9 to TRBJ1-3, with no clear D. Germline V gene data show CDR1 as SGDLS and CDR2 as YYNGEE. The CDR3 has 16 amino acids. V lost 2 bases and J lost 4, with 16 bases in between. Here the CDR3 DNA reads TGTGCCAGCAGCGTGGCCCCTATGAGGTCCGGAAACACCATATATTTT. Protein: CASSVAPMRSGNTIYF.

This rearrangement joins TRBV5-4 to TRBJ2-7; D gene uncertain. The CDR3 length is 14 residues. The V gene lost 7 bases and the J gene lost 0 bases, with 14 bases spanning the gap. Germline-derived CDR1 and CDR2 are SGHNT and YYREEE (reference sequence). The chain's CDR3 is CASSEPTSSYEQYF. DNA for the CDR3: TGTGCCAGCTCCGAACCGACGAGCTCCTACGAGCAGTACTTC.

V gene TRBV4-3 combines with J gene TRBJ1-5; no definite D call. The V end lost 0 bases, the J end lost 5 bases, and 5 bases lay between the germline ends. The germline V gene encodes CDR1 LGHNA and CDR2 YSLEER. The CDR3 consists of 13 residues. The CDR3 spells CASSQEKYQPQHF. The DNA of the CDR3 is TGCGCCAGCAGCCAAGAGAAGTATCAGCCCCAGCATTTT.

The rearrangement joins TRBV7-7 to TRBJ2-3; the match to TRBD2 covers 13 bases. Germline loops: CDR1 SSHAT, CDR2 FNYEAQ (reference sequence). The CDR3 is 20 residues long. The V gene end was trimmed by 5 bases and the J gene end by 3 bases; junction bases not matched to a gene: 17. This CDR3 is CASSPRIRTSGSGGTDTQYF. In DNA form, the CDR3 reads TGTGCCAGCAGCCCCCGCATCCGGACTAGCGGGAGTGGGGGGACAGATACGCAGTATTTT. Combining the CDR3 with reference TRBV7-7 and TRBJ2-3 gives the whole variable domain GAGVSQSPRYKVTKRGQDVTLRCDPISSHATLYWYQQALGQGPEFLTYFNYEAQPDKSGLPSDRFSAERPEGSISTLTIQRTEQRDSAMYRCASSPRIRTSGSGGTDTQYFGPGTRLTVL.

The chain couples TRBV2 to TRBJ1-2; TRBD1 agrees at 7 bases. The CDR3 sequence is 16 residues long. V lost 5 bases and J lost 2; bases outside the gene matches: 11. CDR1 is SNHLY and CDR2 is FYNNEI in the germline V gene. The CDR3 DNA reads TGTGCCAGCAGTAAGCCCGGGACAGACATCAACTATGGCTACACCTTC. Its protein is CASSKPGTDINYGYTF.

The rearrangement uses TRBV7-8 and TRBJ2-2, with D possibly TRBD1 on 6 matching bases. This CDR3 region has 15 residues. Looked up from germline, CDR1 is SGHVS and CDR2 is FQNEAQ. V was cut by 4 bases and J by 1 base, with 10 bases left in between. CDR3 bases: TGTGCCAGCAGCTCTAGGACAGTGAACACCGGGGAGCTGTTTTTT. Protein product: CASSSRTVNTGELFF.

The CDR3 DNA follows: TGTGCCAGCAGTTACGGGACTAGCTCGGCAGGGGAGCAGTACTTC. Translated: CASSYGTSSAGEQYF. The V and J genes are TRBV6-5 and TRBJ2-7; the match to TRBD2 covers 9 bases. Germline lookup yields CDR1 MNHEY and CDR2 SVGAGI. The CDR3 has 15 residues. The V segment lost 2 bases and the J segment 7 bases; nucleotides outside the gene matches: 9.

J is TRBJ2-3 and V is TRBV7-3; perhaps TRBD2 as D (5 bases). With 2 bases removed from V and 5 bases from J, the gap between germline ends came to 11 bases. CDR1 SGHTA and CDR2 FQGTGA come from the germline V gene. The CDR3 covers 14 residues. CDR3: CASSLAARVDTQYF. Written as DNA, the CDR3 is TGTGCCAGCAGCTTAGCGGCGAGGGTAGATACGCAGTATTTT.